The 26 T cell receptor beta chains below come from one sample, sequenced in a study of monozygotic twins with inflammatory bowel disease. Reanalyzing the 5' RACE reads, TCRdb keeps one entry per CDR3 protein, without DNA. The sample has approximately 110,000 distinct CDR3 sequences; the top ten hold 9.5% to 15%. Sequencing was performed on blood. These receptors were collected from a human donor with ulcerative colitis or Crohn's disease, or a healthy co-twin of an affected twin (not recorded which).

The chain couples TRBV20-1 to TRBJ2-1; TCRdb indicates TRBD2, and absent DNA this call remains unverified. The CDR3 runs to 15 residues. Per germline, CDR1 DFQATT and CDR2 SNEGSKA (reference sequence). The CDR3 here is CSAPPLAGPDNEQFF.

CDR3 protein: CSARDPRGLGGQETQYF. V is TRBV20-1 and J is TRBJ2-5; lacking DNA, the TRBD1 call made by TCRdb goes unchecked. The length of the CDR3 is 17 residues. Germline CDR1 reads DFQATT; CDR2 reads SNEGSKA (reference sequence).

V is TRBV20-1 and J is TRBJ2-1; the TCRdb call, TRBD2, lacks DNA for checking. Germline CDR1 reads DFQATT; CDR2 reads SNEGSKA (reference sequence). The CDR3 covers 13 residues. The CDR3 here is CSASGSSHNEQFF.

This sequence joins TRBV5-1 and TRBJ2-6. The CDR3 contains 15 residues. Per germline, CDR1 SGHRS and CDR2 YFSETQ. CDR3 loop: CASSLDGFGANVLTF.

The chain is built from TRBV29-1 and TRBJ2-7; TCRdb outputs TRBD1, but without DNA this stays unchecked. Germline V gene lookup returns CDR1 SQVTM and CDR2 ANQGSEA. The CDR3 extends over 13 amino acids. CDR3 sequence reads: CSAAGSPRWEQYF.

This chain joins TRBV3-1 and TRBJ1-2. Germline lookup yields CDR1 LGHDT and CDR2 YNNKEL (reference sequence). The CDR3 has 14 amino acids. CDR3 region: CASWDSDGGEGYTF.

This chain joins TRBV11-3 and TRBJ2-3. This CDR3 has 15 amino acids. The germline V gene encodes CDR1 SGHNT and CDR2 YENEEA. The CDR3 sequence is CASSSDRASTDTQYF.

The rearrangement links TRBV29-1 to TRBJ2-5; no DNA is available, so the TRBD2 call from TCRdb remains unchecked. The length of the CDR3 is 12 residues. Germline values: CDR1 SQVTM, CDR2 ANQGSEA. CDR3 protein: CSFQGGGETQYF.

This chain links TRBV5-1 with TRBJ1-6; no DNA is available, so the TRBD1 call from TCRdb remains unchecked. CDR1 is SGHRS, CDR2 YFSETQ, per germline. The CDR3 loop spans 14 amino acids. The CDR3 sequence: CASSLGTGNSPLHF. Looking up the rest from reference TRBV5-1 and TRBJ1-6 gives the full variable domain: KAGVTQTPRYLIKTRGQQVTLSCSPISGHRSVSWYQQTPGQGLQFLFEYFSETQRNKGNFPGRFSGRQFSNSRSEMNVSTLELGDSALYLCASSLGTGNSPLHFGNGTRLTVT.

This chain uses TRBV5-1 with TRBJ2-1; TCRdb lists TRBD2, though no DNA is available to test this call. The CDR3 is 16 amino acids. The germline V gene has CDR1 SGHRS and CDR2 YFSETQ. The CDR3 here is CASRRTSGGGGNEQFF.

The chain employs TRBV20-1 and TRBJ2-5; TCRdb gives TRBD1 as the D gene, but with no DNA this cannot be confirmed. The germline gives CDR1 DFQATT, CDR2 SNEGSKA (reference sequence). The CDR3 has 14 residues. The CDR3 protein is CSATRSLAGGGWYF.

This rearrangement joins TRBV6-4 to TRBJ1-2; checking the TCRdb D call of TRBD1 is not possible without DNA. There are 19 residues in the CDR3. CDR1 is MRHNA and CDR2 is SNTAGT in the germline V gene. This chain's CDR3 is CASSPQEWTGRTMNYGYTF.

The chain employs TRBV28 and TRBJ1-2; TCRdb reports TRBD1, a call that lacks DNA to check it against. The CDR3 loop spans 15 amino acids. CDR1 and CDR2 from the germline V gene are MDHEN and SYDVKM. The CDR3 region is CAIQGGQQDNYGYTF.

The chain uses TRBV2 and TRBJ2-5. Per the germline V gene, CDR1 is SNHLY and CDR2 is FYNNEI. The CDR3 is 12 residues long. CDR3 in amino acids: CASSVGEETQYF. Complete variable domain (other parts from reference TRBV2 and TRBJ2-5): EPEVTQTPSHQVTQMGQEVILRCVPISNHLYFYWYRQILGQKVEFLVSFYNNEISEKSEIFDDQFSVERPDGSNFTLKIRSTKLEDSAMYFCASSVGEETQYFGPGTRLLVL.

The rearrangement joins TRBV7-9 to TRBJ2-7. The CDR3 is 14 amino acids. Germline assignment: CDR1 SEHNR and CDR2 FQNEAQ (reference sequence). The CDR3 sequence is CASSLVGTTYEQYF. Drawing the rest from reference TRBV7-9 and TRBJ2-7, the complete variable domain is DTGVSQNPRHKITKRGQNVTFRCDPISEHNRLYWYRQTLGQGPEFLTYFQNEAQLEKSRLLSDRFSAERPKGSFSTLEIQRTEQGDSAMYLCASSLVGTTYEQYFGPGTRLTVT.

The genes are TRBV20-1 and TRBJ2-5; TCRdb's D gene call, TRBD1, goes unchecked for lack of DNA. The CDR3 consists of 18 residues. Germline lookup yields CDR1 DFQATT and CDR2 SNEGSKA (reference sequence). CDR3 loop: CSARAVPPTSESTETQYF.

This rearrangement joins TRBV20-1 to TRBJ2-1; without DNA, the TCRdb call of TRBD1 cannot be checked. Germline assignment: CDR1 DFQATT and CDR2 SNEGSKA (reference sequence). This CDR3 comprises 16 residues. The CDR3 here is CSAQKKGQGVYNEQFF.

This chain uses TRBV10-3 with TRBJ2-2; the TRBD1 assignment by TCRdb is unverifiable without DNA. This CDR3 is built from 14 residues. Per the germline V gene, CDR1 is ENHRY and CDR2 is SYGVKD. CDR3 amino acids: CASQTDSNTGELFF.

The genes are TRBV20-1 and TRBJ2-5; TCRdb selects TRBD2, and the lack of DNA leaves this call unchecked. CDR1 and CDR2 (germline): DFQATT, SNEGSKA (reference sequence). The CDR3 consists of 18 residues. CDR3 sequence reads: CSARVSAGPPGVYETQYF.

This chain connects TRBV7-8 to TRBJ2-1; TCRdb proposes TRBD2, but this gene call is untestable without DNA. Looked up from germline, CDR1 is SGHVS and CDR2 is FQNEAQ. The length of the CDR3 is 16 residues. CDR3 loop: CASSSPGLAPYNEQFF.

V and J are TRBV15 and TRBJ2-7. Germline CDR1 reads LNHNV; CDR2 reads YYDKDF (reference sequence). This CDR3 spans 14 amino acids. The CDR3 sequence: CATQSSRTNYEQYF.

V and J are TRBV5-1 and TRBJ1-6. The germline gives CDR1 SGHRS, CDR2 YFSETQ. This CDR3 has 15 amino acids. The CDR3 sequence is CASSPSRGANSPLHF.

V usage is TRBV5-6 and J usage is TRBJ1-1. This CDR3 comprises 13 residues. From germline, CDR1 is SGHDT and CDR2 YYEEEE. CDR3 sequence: CASSVPVNTEAFF.

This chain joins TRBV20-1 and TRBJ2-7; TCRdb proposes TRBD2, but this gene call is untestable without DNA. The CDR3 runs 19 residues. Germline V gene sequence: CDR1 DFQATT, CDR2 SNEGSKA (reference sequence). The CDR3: CSARDQRVEEAGGRGEQYF.

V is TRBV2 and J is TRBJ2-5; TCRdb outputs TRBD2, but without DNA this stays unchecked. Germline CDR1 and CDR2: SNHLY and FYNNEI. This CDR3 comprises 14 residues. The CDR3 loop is CASSEGRGKETQYF.

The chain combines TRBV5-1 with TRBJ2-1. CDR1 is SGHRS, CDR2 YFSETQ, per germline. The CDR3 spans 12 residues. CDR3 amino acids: CASSLAGRQQFF.